The clone carrying this T cell receptor (beta chain) was observed many times. Its cognate antigen is unknown. The CDR3 contains 19 residues. Trimming removed 6 bases at V and 1 base at J, with 22 bases between. The germline V gene encodes CDR1 MDHEN and CDR2 SYDVKM. From 15-18 subjects, every sequencing run obtained over 160 million TCR-beta sequences. TCRdb fed the 5' RACE reads into MiXCR, producing one record per CDR3 protein. This sample carries roughly 32,000 distinct CDR3 sequences, 15% of them seen once, and the ten largest clones take around a quarter. This sample stems from a study of neurological immune-mediated disorders. General study findings and limits: HTLV-1-associated myelopathy led in TCR clonal expansion, while multiple sclerosis ranked lowest, below healthy controls.

The receptor's source is a man between 65 and 85 years old in good health. The rearrangement links TRBV28 to TRBJ2-6; D is perhaps TRBD2 (5 bases). Specimen: PBMCs. For the CDR3, the DNA is TGTGCCAGCAGAGGACTCACAAGGCGGGCTAGGTCTGGGGCCAACGTCCTGACTTTC. The encoded protein is CASRGLTRRARSGANVLTF.